The sequence of this TCR beta chain was determined in a study of T cell responses to AZD1222 COVID-19 vaccine. Notes on the study in general: Repertoires were obtained only post-peak T cell response. Recipients of two AZD1222 doses showed rising Spike-specific TCR breadth and depth. In a largely white British group with more females than males, clonal diversity was possibly underestimated.

There are 12 residues in the CDR3. V lost 5 bases and J 9 bases, leaving 11 bases between the germline ends. Per germline, CDR1 SNHLY and CDR2 FYNNEI. Second-dose schedules of about 4 or about 12 weeks were combined. Libraries were prepared by immunoSEQ multiplex PCR; TCRdb keeps only in-frame clonotypes and omits some of them. Of 95,000 to 100,000 clones detected, 84% appear once; the ten largest clones hold 11% to 15%. With regard to this clone: The antigen is undetermined.

The rearrangement uses TRBV2 and TRBJ2-1; D is perhaps TRBD1 (5 bases). The sample here was peripheral blood, taken 28 days after the second AZD1222 dose. The sequence came from an adult who received the AZD1222 COVID-19 vaccine. The chain's CDR3 is CASSPQDGEQFF. The CDR3 DNA follows: TGTGCCAGCAGTCCACAGGACGGTGAGCAGTTCTTC.